The rows below give T cell receptor beta chains drawn from one sample of a study of shared clonotypes between healthy human individuals. Measured with immunoSEQ multiplex PCR; TCRdb has only the in-frame clones, and not every one. The table shows hundreds of thousands of clones, with about 74% occurring only once. The specimen sequenced was memory CD4+ T cells sorted from blood. The receptors stem from a woman in her twenties or thirties in good health. CDR3s include the opening cysteine and the closing phenylalanine or tryptophan. A D gene is named only where the DNA matches it firmly. Clone size appears in some rows only: once, few, many, or a class for an expanded clone.

TRBD1 . TRBJ1-2 TRBV6-6 CASSYRPLGQGATDTF TGTGCCAGCAGTTACAGACCCTTGGGACAGGGGGCCACAGACACCTTC
. . TRBJ2-2 TRBV30 CAWSTTAITGELFF TGTGCCTGGAGTACGACAGCGATCACCGGGGAGCTGTTTTTT
TRBD1 once TRBJ1-1 TRBV6-6 CASSYAGTVNTEAFF TGTGCCAGCAGTTACGCCGGGACAGTGAACACTGAAGCTTTCTTT
. once TRBJ2-2 TRBV2 CASKLGARSGELFF TGTGCCAGCAAGTTGGGGGCGAGATCCGGGGAGCTGTTTTTT
. . TRBJ2-6 TRBV4-2 CASSQEGGAGANVLTF TGTGCCAGCAGCCAAGAAGGGGGAGCGGGGGCCAACGTCCTGACTTTC
. . TRBJ1-2 TRBV28 CASTPGGGYGYTF TGTGCCAGCACCCCGGGAGGGGGCTATGGCTACACCTTC
TRBD1 . TRBJ2-4 TRBV19 CASSTPGQGGKNIQYF TGTGCCAGTAGTACCCCTGGACAGGGGGGCAAAAACATTCAGTACTTC
. . TRBJ2-3 TRBV19 CASSLDFGGDTQYF TGTGCCAGTAGTCTGGACTTCGGAGGCGATACGCAGTATTTT
. . TRBJ1-5 TRBV19 CASSGLVAPYGNQPQHF TGTGCCAGTAGTGGGCTCGTGGCACCCTATGGCAATCAGCCCCAGCATTTT
TRBD2 . TRBJ2-3 TRBV13 CASSILAGAFTDTQYF TGTGCCAGCAGCATACTAGCGGGAGCCTTCACAGATACGCAGTATTTT
. . TRBJ2-3 TRBV21-1 CASSKRTGVGPADTQYF TGTGCCAGCAGCAAACGGACTGGGGTGGGGCCAGCAGATACGCAGTATTTT
TRBD1 . TRBJ2-1 TRBV5-4 CASSGDRGREQFF TGTGCCAGCAGCGGGGACAGGGGACGTGAGCAGTTCTTC
TRBD2 . TRBJ2-1 TRBV7-3 CASSLLPTSGKYNEQFF TGTGCCAGCAGCCTTTTACCAACTAGCGGGAAATACAATGAGCAGTTCTTC
. . TRBJ1-3 TRBV27 CASSRGRSTGNTIYF TGTGCCAGCAGTAGGGGCAGGAGCACTGGAAACACCATATATTTT
. . TRBJ1-5 TRBV28 CASSTTDQPQHF TGTGCCAGCAGCACAACCGATCAGCCCCAGCATTTT
. . TRBJ1-5 TRBV19 CASSAQAGDQPQHF TGTGCCAGTAGTGCACAGGCAGGGGATCAGCCCCAGCATTTT
TRBD2 . TRBJ2-7 TRBV5-4 CASSGRTSGRAHEQYF TGTGCCAGCAGCGGAAGAACTAGCGGGAGGGCCCACGAGCAGTACTTC
. . TRBJ2-5 TRBV5-5 CASSFQAQETQYF TGTGCCAGCAGCTTTCAAGCCCAAGAGACCCAGTACTTC
. . TRBJ2-7 TRBV27 CASSLPRRAYEQYF TGTGCCAGCAGTCTACCTCGGCGGGCCTACGAGCAGTACTTC
. . TRBJ1-5 TRBV7-8 CASSPSPTGFQPQHF TGTGCCAGCAGCCCAAGCCCAACAGGGTTTCAGCCCCAGCATTTT
TRBD2 . TRBJ2-7 TRBV28 CASSNPSGKSYEQYF TGTGCCAGCAGTAACCCTAGCGGGAAATCCTACGAGCAGTACTTC
. . TRBJ2-7 TRBV7-9 CASSRTTGTYEQYF TGTGCCAGCAGCCGAACAACAGGTACCTACGAGCAGTACTTC
. once TRBJ1-5 TRBV19 CASSVYFNQPQHF TGTGCCAGTAGCGTATACTTTAATCAGCCCCAGCATTTT
. . TRBJ2-1 TRBV5-8 CASTLGSSYNEQFF TGTGCCAGCACCCTGGGGAGCTCCTACAATGAGCAGTTCTTC
. . TRBJ2-1 TRBV5-1 CASSLTSGYNEQFF TGCGCCAGCAGCTTGACTAGTGGTTACAATGAGCAGTTCTTC
. . TRBJ2-6 TRBV29-1 CSVDLGSGANVLTF TGCAGCGTTGACCTAGGGTCTGGGGCCAACGTCCTGACTTTC
. . TRBJ2-1 TRBV6-1 CASSVQGLYNEQFF TGTGCCAGCAGTGTGCAGGGGCTCTACAATGAGCAGTTCTTC
. . TRBJ1-2 TRBV7-8 CASSLAENYGYTF TGTGCCAGCAGCTTAGCAGAGAACTATGGCTACACCTTC
. once TRBJ2-1 TRBV7-3 CASSDRTTANEQFF TGTGCCAGCAGCGACCGGACTACCGCAAATGAGCAGTTCTTC
. . TRBJ2-7 TRBV6-5 CASGNRPHYEQYF TGTGCCAGCGGGAACCGACCGCATTACGAGCAGTACTTC
. . TRBJ2-3 TRBV10-3 CASSGTLKTQYF TGTGCCAGTTCCGGGACTCTTAAAACGCAGTATTTT
. many TRBJ2-2 TRBV6-1 CAVEGANTGELFF TGTGCCGTCGAGGGGGCGAACACCGGGGAGCTGTTTTTT
. . TRBJ2-1 TRBV11-3 CASSKRTLRGDEQFF TGTGCCAGCAGCAAAAGAACGTTACGCGGGGATGAGCAGTTCTTC
. . TRBJ2-2 TRBV2 CASSQFVATPGELFF TGTGCCAGCAGTCAGTTCGTGGCTACACCCGGGGAGCTGTTTTTT
. . TRBJ1-2 TRBV5-4 CASSSRDNYGYTF TGTGCCAGCAGCTCCCGGGACAACTATGGCTACACCTTC
. . TRBJ2-7 TRBV2 CASSPPRGRTYEQYF TGTGCCAGCAGCCCGCCGCGGGGTAGAACCTACGAGCAGTACTTC
. . TRBJ1-1 TRBV20-1 CSAWGGEVAFF TGCAGTGCTTGGGGGGGAGAGGTAGCTTTCTTT
TRBD1 many TRBJ2-3 TRBV19 CASTSGQASDTQYF TGTGCCAGTACCAGCGGACAGGCCTCAGATACGCAGTATTTT
. . TRBJ1-2 TRBV5-8 CASSLESYGYTF TGTGCCAGCAGCTTGGAAAGCTATGGCTACACCTTC
TRBD2 . TRBJ2-7 TRBV28 CASKTSGSGREQYF TGTGCCAGCAAGACTAGCGGGAGTGGCAGGGAGCAGTACTTC
TRBD2 once TRBJ2-1 TRBV14 CASSRPGLAGKNEQFF TGTGCCAGCAGCCGACCGGGACTAGCGGGAAAGAATGAGCAGTTCTTC